The 21 T cell receptor beta chains given below trace back to one sample, sequenced in a study of T cells in tuberculosis. Only in-frame clones appear in the TCRdb table, and some are missing; sequencing was by immunoSEQ multiplex PCR. The table has about 23,000 clones, approximately 97% seen once. The sequenced sample was PBMCs. The origin of the receptors is a donor aged 10-30 years with latent tuberculosis or without tuberculosis infection.

Here the CDR3 DNA reads TGCGCCAGCAGCTTGGCCGGGACAGACTACGAGCAGTACTTC. Translating it yields CASSLAGTDYEQYF. The genes are TRBV5-1 and TRBJ2-7; 7 bases map to TRBD1. Trimming cost V 0 bases and J 3 bases; bases outside gene matches: 3. The CDR3 extends over 14 amino acids. Germline values: CDR1 SGHRS, CDR2 YFSETQ.

The CDR3 DNA reads as TGTGCCAGCAGCGCCGCCTTGGGGCAGGAGGGGACCCAGTACTTC. Amino acids: CASSAALGQEGTQYF. The chain has TRBV7-2 and TRBJ2-5; tentatively, D is TRBD2 (6 bases). This CDR3 is built from 15 residues. The V and J ends lost 5 bases and 7 bases respectively, with 20 bases between them. The germline V gene has CDR1 SGHTA and CDR2 FQGNSA.

The CDR3 is CSVGGTGDMYEQYF. The CDR3 nucleotides are TGCAGCGTTGGTGGGACAGGGGATATGTACGAGCAGTACTTC. This chain links TRBV29-1 with TRBJ2-7; 10 bases match TRBD1. V shed 4 bases and J 4 bases; nucleotides not matched to a gene: 7. The CDR3 runs 14 residues. Germline V gene data show CDR1 as SQVTM and CDR2 as ANQGSEA.

The chain has TRBV19 and TRBJ1-2; perhaps TRBD1 as D (5 bases). Germline V CDR1 and CDR2: LNHDA, SQIVND (reference sequence). The CDR3 length is 11 residues. V lost 6 bases and J 4 bases, leaving 6 bases between the germline ends. The CDR3 protein is CASSRAYGYTF. As DNA, the CDR3 is TGTGCCAGTAGCAGGGCCTATGGCTACACCTTC.

CDR3 protein: CASRGTDSPLHF. DNA for the CDR3: TGTGCCAGCAGGGGGACTGATTCACCCCTCCACTTT. The chain combines TRBV2 with TRBJ1-6, with D maybe TRBD1 (5 bases). CDR1 SNHLY and CDR2 FYNNEI come from the germline V gene. The CDR3 length is 12 residues. Trimming left V 6 bases short and J 8 bases short, with 8 bases between.

The J gene is TRBJ2-3, the V gene TRBV5-6; TRBD1 matches 8 bases. The junction had 25 bases not matched to a gene; V was cut back by 4 bases and J by 9 bases. The CDR3 is 19 amino acids. CDR1 SGHDT and CDR2 YYEEEE come from the germline V gene. The CDR3, as DNA: TGTGCCAGCAGCCTACCGGGACAGGCCGACCGCTGGGGCAGATCGACGCAGTATTTT. This encodes CASSLPGQADRWGRSTQYF.

This sequence joins TRBV30 and TRBJ2-3, with D tentatively TRBD2 (7 bases). The CDR3 spans 15 residues. In germline, CDR1 is GTSNPN, CDR2 SVGIG (reference sequence). V was pared by 0 bases and J by 5 bases, with 15 bases between. CDR3 amino acids: CAWSVGGGLGDTQYF. CDR3 bases: TGTGCCTGGAGTGTAGGGGGGGGCCTGGGAGATACGCAGTATTTT.

The sample holds a few counts of this clone. The chain employs TRBV2 and TRBJ2-7, with D hard to call. CDR3 size: 11 residues. Germline CDR1 is SNHLY and CDR2 is FYNNEI. V was trimmed by 7 bases and J by 12 bases, leaving 16 bases between them. CDR3 amino acids: CASTIASMGYF. The CDR3 DNA reads as TGTGCCAGCACTATAGCCAGCATGGGGTACTTC.

The chain couples TRBV14 to TRBJ2-7; D may be TRBD1 (5 bases). The CDR3 is 14 residues long. V was cut by 5 bases and J by 5 bases, with 16 bases left in between. Looked up from germline, CDR1 is SGHDN and CDR2 is FVKESK. DNA of the CDR3: TGTGCCAGCAGCGGGGCAGGGTATTTTGACGAGCAGTACTTC. Protein product: CASSGAGYFDEQYF. Full variable domain (missing parts from reference TRBV14 and TRBJ2-7): EAGVTQFPSHSVIEKGQTVTLRCDPISGHDNLYWYRRVMGKEIKFLLHFVKESKQDESGMPNNRFLAERTGGTYSTLKVQPAELEDSGVYFCASSGAGYFDEQYFGPGTRLTVT.

Here the CDR3 reads CASSYSRQAGGYTF. In DNA, the CDR3 is TGTGCCAGCAGTTACTCGCGGCAAGCGGGGGGCTACACCTTC. The V gene is TRBV6-5, the J gene TRBJ1-2; D uncertain. CDR3 size: 14 residues. V lost 0 bases and J 8 bases, leaving 13 bases between the germline ends. Germline V gene data show CDR1 as MNHEY and CDR2 as SVGAGI.

V is TRBV6-1 and J is TRBJ1-2; the match to TRBD1 covers 7 bases. This CDR3 has 12 residues. The V and J ends lost 5 bases and 8 bases, in that order; junction bases with no gene match: 5. CDR1 MNHNS and CDR2 SASEGT come from the germline V gene. CDR3: CASSLGTVGYTF. The CDR3 DNA reads TGTGCCAGCAGTTTGGGGACAGTCGGCTACACCTTC.

The rearrangement links TRBV10-1 to TRBJ1-2; the D gene is possibly TRBD1 (5 bases). CDR1 is WNHNN, CDR2 SYGVQD, per germline (reference sequence). The CDR3 consists of 15 residues. V was trimmed by 0 bases and J by 6 bases, leaving 14 bases between them. This CDR3 reads CASSESSQRGNGYTF. CDR3 sequence (DNA): TGCGCCAGCAGTGAGTCGAGTCAAAGGGGCAATGGCTACACCTTC.

The J gene is TRBJ1-5, the V gene TRBV28; 7 nucleotides match TRBD1. Looked up from germline, CDR1 is MDHEN and CDR2 is SYDVKM. The CDR3 is made up of 13 amino acids. The junction had 3 bases not matched to a gene; V was cut back by 6 bases and J by 4 bases. As DNA, the CDR3 is TGTGCCAGCAGGGGACAGCGGAATCAGCCCCAGCATTTT. Translated: CASRGQRNQPQHF.

The V gene is TRBV10-3, the J gene TRBJ2-4, with a possible D match to TRBD2 (6 bases). V shed 0 bases and J shed 6 bases, with 9 bases lying between them. CDR1 and CDR2 from the germline V gene are ENHRY and SYGVKD. The CDR3 is 14 residues long. The CDR3 reads CAISESGGVNIQYF. The CDR3 DNA reads as TGTGCCATCAGTGAGTCAGGCGGGGTAAACATTCAGTACTTC.

The chain links TRBV2 to TRBJ1-4; TRBD1 is a possible D gene (5 bases). Trimming left V 6 bases short and J 11 bases short, with 19 bases between. CDR3 length: 14 residues. Germline assignment: CDR1 SNHLY and CDR2 FYNNEI. In DNA form, the CDR3 reads TGTGCCAGCAGCCGTGACAGTTTAGACCCCAAACTGTTTTTT. Protein product: CASSRDSLDPKLFF. The entire variable domain, with the rest obtained from reference TRBV2 and TRBJ1-4, is as follows: EPEVTQTPSHQVTQMGQEVILRCVPISNHLYFYWYRQILGQKVEFLVSFYNNEISEKSEIFDDQFSVERPDGSNFTLKIRSTKLEDSAMYFCASSRDSLDPKLFFGSGTQLSVL.

This clone was detected once. The V call is TRBV19, the J call TRBJ2-7; 7 nucleotides line up with TRBD1. Trimming removed 1 base from V and 5 bases from J; junction bases left unmatched: 8. CDR1 is LNHDA and CDR2 is SQIVND in the germline V gene (reference sequence). The CDR3 consists of 15 residues. The CDR3 protein is CASSIGGQELDEQYF. The CDR3, as DNA: TGTGCCAGTAGTATAGGAGGACAGGAACTAGACGAGCAGTACTTC.

Only one count was recorded for this clone. This sequence joins TRBV10-3 and TRBJ1-2; 8 bases are shared with TRBD1. V shed 6 bases, J shed 6 bases, and the junction held 18 bases outside the gene matches. Germline loops: CDR1 ENHRY, CDR2 SYGVKD. The CDR3 runs to 17 residues. The DNA for the CDR3 is TGTGCCATCAGCCGGACAGGGCGAGGATTGAAGGAGGATGGCTACACCTTC. Translating it yields CAISRTGRGLKEDGYTF.

The chain carries TRBV12-5 and TRBJ2-1; no definite D call. V was clipped by 0 bases and J by 5 bases, with 5 bases between them. Germline assignment: CDR1 LGHNT and CDR2 FRNRAP. CDR3 length: 13 residues. CDR3 coding DNA: TGTGCTAGTGGTTTGGTAGCCAACAATGAGCAGTTCTTC. Translated, it gives CASGLVANNEQFF.

The chain has TRBV5-1 and TRBJ1-2; D may be TRBD1 (5 bases). The germline V gene encodes CDR1 SGHRS and CDR2 YFSETQ. The V gene lost 2 bases and the J gene lost 3 bases, with 11 bases spanning the gap. The length of the CDR3 is 14 residues. CDR3 in amino acids: CASSLGRADYGYTF. The CDR3 DNA reads as TGCGCCAGCAGCTTAGGCAGGGCCGACTATGGCTACACCTTC.

The chain carries TRBV28 and TRBJ2-1; the D gene is possibly TRBD1 (5 bases). The CDR3 covers 14 residues. The V gene lost 6 bases and the J gene lost 0 bases, with 9 bases spanning the gap. Germline loops: CDR1 MDHEN, CDR2 SYDVKM. Here the CDR3 DNA reads TGTGCCAGCAGCGACAGATTCTCCTACAATGAGCAGTTCTTC. Protein product: CASSDRFSYNEQFF.

A note on this clone: One end of the junction fails to match germline, which may point to a read error. J is TRBJ1-2 and V is TRBV18; 9 bases fit TRBD1. The CDR3 has 16 amino acids. Germline CDR1 and CDR2: KGHSH and LQKENI. The CDR3 DNA reads as TGTGCCAGCTCACTAGACCCGGGACAGGGTAACTCTGGCTACACCTTC. Its translation: CASSLDPGQGNSGYTF.